Here is one TCR beta chain with its context. Its target is unknown. The data stem from a study of shared clonotypes between healthy human individuals. All participating donors were Caucasian adults from Nashville, Tennessee. Study-level results: When compared with the clonotypes that were shared by all four sorted-subset donors, the non-shared clonotypes turned out to have lower generation probabilities.

Deep level was the assay's run setting. Replicate sorted-subset PCRs were loaded with around 220 ng DNA, tens of thousands of T cell genomes. Sequenced by immunoSEQ multiplex PCR; TCRdb stores in-frame clones only, minus some. The sample shows about 660,000 clones, over 65% of them seen only once. The sequence derives from a woman aged 25 to 39 in good health. Sequencing was carried out using memory CD4+ T cells sorted from blood. Subset defined: CD45RA-negative fraction.

CDR3 in amino acids: CASSPTSGRARVSTDTQYF. The CDR3, as DNA: TGTGCCAGCAGTCCGACTAGCGGGAGGGCCCGGGTTAGCACAGATACGCAGTATTTT. The gene calls are TRBV28 and TRBJ2-3, with 14 bases fitting TRBD2. Trimming took 5 bases from V and 0 from J; bases not matched to a gene: 10. The CDR3 is 19 residues long. The germline gives CDR1 MDHEN, CDR2 SYDVKM.